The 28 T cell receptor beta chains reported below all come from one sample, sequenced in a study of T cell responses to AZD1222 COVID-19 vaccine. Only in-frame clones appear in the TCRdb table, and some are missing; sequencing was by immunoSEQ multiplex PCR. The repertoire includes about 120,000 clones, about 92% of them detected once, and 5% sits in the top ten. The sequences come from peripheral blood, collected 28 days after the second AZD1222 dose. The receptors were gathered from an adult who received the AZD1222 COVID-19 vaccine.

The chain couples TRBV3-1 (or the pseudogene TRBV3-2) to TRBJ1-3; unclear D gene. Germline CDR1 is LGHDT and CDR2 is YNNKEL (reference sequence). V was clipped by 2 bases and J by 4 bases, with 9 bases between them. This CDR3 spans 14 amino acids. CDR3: CASSQQHVGNTIYF. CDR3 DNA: TGTGCCAGCAGCCAACAGCACGTCGGAAACACCATATATTTT.

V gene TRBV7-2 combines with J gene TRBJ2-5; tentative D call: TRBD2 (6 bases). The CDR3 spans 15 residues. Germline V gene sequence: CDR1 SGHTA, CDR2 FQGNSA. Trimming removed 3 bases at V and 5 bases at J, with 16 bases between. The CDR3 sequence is CASSLASEGRETQYF. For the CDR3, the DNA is TGTGCCAGCAGCTTGGCTAGCGAGGGACGGGAGACCCAGTACTTC. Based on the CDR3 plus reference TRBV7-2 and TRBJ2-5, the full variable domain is GAGVSQSPSNKVTEKGKDVELRCDPISGHTALYWYRQSLGQGLEFLIYFQGNSAPDKSGLPSDRFSAERTGGSVSTLTIQRTQQEDSAVYLCASSLASEGRETQYFGPGTRLLVL.

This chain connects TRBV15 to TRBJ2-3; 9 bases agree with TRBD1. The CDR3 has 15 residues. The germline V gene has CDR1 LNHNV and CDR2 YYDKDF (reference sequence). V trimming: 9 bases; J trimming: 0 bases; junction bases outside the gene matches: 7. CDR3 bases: TGTGCCACAAAACAGGGGGCCTCTAGCACAGATACGCAGTATTTT. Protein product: CATKQGASSTDTQYF.

The CDR3 DNA follows: TGCGCCAGCACCCTGGGGGCAACTAATGAAAAACTGTTTTTT. The encoded protein is CASTLGATNEKLFF. This chain uses TRBV5-1 with TRBJ1-4, with D possibly matching TRBD1 (5 bases). Germline CDR1 SGHRS, CDR2 YFSETQ. V shed 6 bases and J shed 0 bases, with 9 bases lying between them. The CDR3 runs 14 residues.

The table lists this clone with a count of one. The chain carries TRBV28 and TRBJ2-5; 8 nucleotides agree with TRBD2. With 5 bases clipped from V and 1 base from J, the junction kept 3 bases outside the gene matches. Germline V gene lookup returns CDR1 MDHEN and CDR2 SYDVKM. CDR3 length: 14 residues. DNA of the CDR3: TGTGCCAGCAGTGGAGCGGGGGTCCAAGAGACCCAGTACTTC. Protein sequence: CASSGAGVQETQYF. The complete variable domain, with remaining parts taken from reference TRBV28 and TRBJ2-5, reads DVKVTQSSRYLVKRTGEKVFLECVQDMDHENMFWYRQDPGLGLRLIYFSYDVKMKEKGDIPEGYSVSREKKERFSLILESASTNQTSMYLCASSGAGVQETQYFGPGTRLLVL.

CDR3 sequence (DNA): TGTGCCACCAGCAGAGGGGGAGGGGGGGACGTCATCAATGAAAAACTGTTTTTT. Protein sequence: CATSRGGGGDVINEKLFF. The chain recombines TRBV15 with TRBJ1-4; D is perhaps TRBD1 (6 bases). Trimming shortened V by 1 base and J by 5 bases, and 20 bases separated the two germline ends. Germline V gives CDR1 LNHNV, CDR2 YYDKDF (reference sequence). CDR3 length equals 18 residues.

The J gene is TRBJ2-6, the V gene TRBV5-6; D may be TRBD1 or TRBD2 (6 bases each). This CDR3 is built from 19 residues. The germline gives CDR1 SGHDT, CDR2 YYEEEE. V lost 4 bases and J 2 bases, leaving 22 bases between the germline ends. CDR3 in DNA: TGTGCCAGCAGCCCCCTGGGGGGCCCACTAGGGGCTGGGGCCAACGTCCTGACTTTC. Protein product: CASSPLGGPLGAGANVLTF.

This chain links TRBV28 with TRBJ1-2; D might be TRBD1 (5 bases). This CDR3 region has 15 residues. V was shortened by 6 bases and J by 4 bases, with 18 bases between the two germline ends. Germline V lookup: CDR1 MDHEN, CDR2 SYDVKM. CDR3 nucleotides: TGTGCCAGCAGCCCCCCCCAGGGTTGGAGCTATGGCTACACCTTC. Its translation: CASSPPQGWSYGYTF.

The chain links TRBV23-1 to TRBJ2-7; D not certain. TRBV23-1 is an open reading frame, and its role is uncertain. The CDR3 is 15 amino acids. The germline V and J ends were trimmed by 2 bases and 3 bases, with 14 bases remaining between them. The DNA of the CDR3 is TGCGCCAGCAGTCAAATGGGCAGGAAGTTCTACGAGCAGTACTTC. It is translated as CASSQMGRKFYEQYF.

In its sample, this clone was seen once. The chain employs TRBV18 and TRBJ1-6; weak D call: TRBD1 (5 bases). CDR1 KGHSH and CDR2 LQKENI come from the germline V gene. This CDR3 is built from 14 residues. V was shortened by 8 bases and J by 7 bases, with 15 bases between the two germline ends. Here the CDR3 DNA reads TGTGCCAGCGCCCCGGGACCTTTGAATTCACCCCTCCACTTT. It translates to CASAPGPLNSPLHF.

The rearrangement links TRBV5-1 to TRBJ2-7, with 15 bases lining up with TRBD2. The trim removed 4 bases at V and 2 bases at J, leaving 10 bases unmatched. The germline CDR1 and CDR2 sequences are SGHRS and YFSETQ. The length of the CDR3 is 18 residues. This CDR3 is CASSQGLAGGKTTYEQYF. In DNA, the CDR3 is TGCGCCAGCAGCCAGGGACTAGCGGGGGGCAAAACAACCTACGAGCAGTACTTC.

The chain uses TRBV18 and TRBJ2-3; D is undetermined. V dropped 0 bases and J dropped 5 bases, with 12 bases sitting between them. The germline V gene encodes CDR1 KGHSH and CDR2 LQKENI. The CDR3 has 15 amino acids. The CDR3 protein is CASSPPVQAEDTQYF. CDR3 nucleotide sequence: TGTGCCAGCTCACCACCGGTTCAGGCAGAAGATACGCAGTATTTT.

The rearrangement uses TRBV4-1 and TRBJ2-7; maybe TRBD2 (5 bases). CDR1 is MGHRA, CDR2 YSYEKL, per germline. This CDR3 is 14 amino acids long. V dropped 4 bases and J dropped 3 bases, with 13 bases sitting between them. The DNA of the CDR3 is TGCGCCAGCAGCCCCGGGGATGAGGGCTACGAGCAGTACTTC. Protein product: CASSPGDEGYEQYF.

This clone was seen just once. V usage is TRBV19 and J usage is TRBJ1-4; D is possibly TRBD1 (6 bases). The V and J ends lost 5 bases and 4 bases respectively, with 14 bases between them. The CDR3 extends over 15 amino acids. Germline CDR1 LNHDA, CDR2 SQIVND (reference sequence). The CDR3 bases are TGTGCCAGTAGTGCGGCAGACAGGAGTAATGAAAAACTGTTTTTT. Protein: CASSAADRSNEKLFF.

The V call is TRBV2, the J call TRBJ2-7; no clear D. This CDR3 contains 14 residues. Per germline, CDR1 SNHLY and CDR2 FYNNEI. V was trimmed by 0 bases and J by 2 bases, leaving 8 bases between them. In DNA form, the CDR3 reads TGTGCCAGCAGTGAAGCGGGTGGCCCCTACGAGCAGTACTTC. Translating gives CASSEAGGPYEQYF.

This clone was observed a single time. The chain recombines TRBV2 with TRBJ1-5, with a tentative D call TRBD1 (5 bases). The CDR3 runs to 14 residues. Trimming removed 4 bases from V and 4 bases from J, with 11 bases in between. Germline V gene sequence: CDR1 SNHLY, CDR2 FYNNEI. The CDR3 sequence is CASSGWQGNQPQHF. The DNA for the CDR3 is TGTGCCAGCAGTGGGTGGCAGGGAAATCAGCCCCAGCATTTT.

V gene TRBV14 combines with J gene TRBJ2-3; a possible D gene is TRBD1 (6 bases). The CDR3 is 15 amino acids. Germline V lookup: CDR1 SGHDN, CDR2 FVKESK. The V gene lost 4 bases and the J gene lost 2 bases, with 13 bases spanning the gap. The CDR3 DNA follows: TGTGCCAGCAGCCTCGCAGGGGAGTACACAGATACGCAGTATTTT. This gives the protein CASSLAGEYTDTQYF.

Here the CDR3 DNA reads TGTGCCAGCAGCTCGACCGGGACAGCTAATAATTCACCCCTCCACTTT. This gives the protein CASSSTGTANNSPLHF. V usage is TRBV5-6 and J usage is TRBJ1-6; 7 bases line up with TRBD1. This CDR3 is 16 amino acids long. J lost 5 bases, V lost 3 bases, and 8 bases had no gene match. The V gene's germline CDR1 is SGHDT and CDR2 YYEEEE. The entire variable domain, with the rest obtained from reference TRBV5-6 and TRBJ1-6, is as follows: DAGVTQSPTHLIKTRGQQVTLRCSPKSGHDTVSWYQQALGQGPQFIFQYYEEEERQRGNFPDRFSGHQFPNYSSELNVNALLLGDSALYLCASSSTGTANNSPLHFGNGTRLTVT.

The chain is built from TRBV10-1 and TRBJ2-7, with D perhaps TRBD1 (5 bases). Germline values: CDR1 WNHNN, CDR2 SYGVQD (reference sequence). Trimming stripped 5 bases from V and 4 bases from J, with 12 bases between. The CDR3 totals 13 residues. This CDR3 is CASSPQGPYEQYF. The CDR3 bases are TGCGCCAGCAGTCCGCAGGGTCCTTACGAGCAGTACTTC.

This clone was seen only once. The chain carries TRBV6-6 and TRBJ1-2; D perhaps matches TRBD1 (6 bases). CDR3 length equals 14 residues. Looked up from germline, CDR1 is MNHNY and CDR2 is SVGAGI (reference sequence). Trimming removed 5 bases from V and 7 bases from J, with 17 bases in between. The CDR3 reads CASSDLGGKGGYTF. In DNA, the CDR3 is TGTGCCAGCAGTGACTTAGGGGGGAAGGGTGGCTACACCTTC.

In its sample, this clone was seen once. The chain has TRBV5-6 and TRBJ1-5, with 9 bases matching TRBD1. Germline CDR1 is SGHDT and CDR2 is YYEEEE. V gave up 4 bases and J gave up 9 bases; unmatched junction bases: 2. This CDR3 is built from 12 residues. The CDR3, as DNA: TGTGCCAGCAGCCCGGGACAGGGGCCCCAGCATTTT. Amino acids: CASSPGQGPQHF.

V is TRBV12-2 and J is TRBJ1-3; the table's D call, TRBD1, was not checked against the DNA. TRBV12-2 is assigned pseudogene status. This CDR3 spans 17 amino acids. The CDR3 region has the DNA TGTGCAAGTCGCTCCCGGACAGGGGGGAGCTCTGGAAACACCATATATTTT. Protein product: CASRSRTGGSSGNTIYF.

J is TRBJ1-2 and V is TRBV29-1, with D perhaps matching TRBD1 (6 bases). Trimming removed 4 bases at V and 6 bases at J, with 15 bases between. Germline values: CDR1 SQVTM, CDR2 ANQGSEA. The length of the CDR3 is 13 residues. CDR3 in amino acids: CSVVYRERDGYTF. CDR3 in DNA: TGCAGCGTTGTTTACAGGGAAAGGGATGGCTACACCTTC.

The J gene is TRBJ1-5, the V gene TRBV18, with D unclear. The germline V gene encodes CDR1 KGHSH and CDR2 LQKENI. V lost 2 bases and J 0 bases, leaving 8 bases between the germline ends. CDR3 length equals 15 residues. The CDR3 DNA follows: TGTGCCAGCTCACCAAGTGCCAATAGCAATCAGCCCCAGCATTTT. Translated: CASSPSANSNQPQHF.

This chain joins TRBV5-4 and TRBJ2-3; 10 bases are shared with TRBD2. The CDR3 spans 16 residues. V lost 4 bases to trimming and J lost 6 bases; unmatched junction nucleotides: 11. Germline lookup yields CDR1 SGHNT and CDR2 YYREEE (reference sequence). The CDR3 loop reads CASSLSSSGRRDTQYF. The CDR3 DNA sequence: TGTGCCAGCAGCCTTTCATCTAGCGGGAGAAGGGATACGCAGTATTTT.

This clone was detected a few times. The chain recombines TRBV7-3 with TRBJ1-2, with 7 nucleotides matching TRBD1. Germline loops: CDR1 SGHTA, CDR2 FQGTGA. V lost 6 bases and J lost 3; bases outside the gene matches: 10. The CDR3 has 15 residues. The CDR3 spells CASSPHDRVDYGYTF. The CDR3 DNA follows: TGTGCCAGCAGTCCCCACGACAGGGTTGACTATGGCTACACCTTC. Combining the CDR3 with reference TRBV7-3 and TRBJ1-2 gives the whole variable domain GAGVSQTPSNKVTEKGKYVELRCDPISGHTALYWYRQSLGQGPEFLIYFQGTGAADDSGLPNDRFFAVRPEGSVSTLKIQRTERGDSAVYLCASSPHDRVDYGYTFGSGTRLTVV.

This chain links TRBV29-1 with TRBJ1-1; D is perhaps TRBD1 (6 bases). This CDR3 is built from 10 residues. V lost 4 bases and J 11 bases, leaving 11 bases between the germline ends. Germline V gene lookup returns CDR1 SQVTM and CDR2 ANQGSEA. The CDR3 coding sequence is TGCAGCGTTGCTTTTAGGGGGGCTTTCTTT. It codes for CSVAFRGAFF.

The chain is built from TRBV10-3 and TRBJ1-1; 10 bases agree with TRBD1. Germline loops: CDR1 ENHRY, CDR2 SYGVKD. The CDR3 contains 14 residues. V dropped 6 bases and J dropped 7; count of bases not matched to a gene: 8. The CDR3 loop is CAIRETGGRGEAFF. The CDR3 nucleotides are TGTGCCATCAGAGAGACAGGGGGCAGGGGTGAAGCTTTCTTT.